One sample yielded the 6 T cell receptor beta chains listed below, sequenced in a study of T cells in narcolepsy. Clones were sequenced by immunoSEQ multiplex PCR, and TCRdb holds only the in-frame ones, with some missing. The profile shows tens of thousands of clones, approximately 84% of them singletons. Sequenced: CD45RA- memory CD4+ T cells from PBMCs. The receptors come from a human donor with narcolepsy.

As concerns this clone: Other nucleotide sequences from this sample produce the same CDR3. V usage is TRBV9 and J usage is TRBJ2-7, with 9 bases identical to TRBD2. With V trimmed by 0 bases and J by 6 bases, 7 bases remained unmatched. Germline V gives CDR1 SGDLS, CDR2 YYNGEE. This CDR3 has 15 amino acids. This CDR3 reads CASSVGGGGASEQYF. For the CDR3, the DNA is TGTGCCAGCAGCGTAGGTGGCGGGGGGGCAAGCGAGCAGTACTTC.

CDR3 protein: CASSWDRGQETQYF. The CDR3 region has the DNA TGTGCCAGCAGTTGGGACAGGGGCCAAGAGACCCAGTACTTC. The chain links TRBV6-5 to TRBJ2-5, with 10 bases that match TRBD1. Germline V gene sequence: CDR1 MNHEY, CDR2 SVGAGI. CDR3 length: 14 amino acids. V lost 4 bases, J lost 1 base, and 0 bases stayed unmatched.

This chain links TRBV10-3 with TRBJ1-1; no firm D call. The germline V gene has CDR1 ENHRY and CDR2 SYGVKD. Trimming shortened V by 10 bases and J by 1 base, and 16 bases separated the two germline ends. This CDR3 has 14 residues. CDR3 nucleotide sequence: TGTGCCACCGGTGCTATCGGTGCGAACACTGAAGCTTTCTTT. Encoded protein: CATGAIGANTEAFF.

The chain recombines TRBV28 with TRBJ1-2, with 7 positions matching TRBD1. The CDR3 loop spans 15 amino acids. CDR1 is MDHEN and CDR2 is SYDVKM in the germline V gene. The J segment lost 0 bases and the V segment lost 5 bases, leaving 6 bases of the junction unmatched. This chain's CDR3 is CASSALGTANYGYTF. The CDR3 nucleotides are TGTGCCAGCAGTGCCCTCGGGACAGCTAACTATGGCTACACCTTC.

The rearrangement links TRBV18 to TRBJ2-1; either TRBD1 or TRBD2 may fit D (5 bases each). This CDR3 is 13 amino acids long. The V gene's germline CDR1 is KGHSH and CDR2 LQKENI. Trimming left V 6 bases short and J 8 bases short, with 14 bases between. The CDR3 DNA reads TGTGCCAGCTCTTCGATCCGGGGCCATGAGCAGTTCTTC. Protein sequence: CASSSIRGHEQFF. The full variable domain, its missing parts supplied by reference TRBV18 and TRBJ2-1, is NAGVMQNPRHLVRRRGQEARLRCSPMKGHSHVYWYRQLPEEGLKFMVYLQKENIIDESGMPKERFSAEFPKEGPSILRIQQVVRGDSAAYFCASSSIRGHEQFFGPGTRLTVL.

In nucleotides, the CDR3 is TGTGCCAGCAGCGGGCTAGGCCGGAGGGCTTTCTTT. Residues: CASSGLGRRAFF. The chain has TRBV11-3 and TRBJ1-1; D gene uncertain. V was cut by 5 bases and J by 11 bases, with 15 bases left in between. Looked up from germline, CDR1 is SGHNT and CDR2 is YENEEA. This CDR3 comprises 12 residues.